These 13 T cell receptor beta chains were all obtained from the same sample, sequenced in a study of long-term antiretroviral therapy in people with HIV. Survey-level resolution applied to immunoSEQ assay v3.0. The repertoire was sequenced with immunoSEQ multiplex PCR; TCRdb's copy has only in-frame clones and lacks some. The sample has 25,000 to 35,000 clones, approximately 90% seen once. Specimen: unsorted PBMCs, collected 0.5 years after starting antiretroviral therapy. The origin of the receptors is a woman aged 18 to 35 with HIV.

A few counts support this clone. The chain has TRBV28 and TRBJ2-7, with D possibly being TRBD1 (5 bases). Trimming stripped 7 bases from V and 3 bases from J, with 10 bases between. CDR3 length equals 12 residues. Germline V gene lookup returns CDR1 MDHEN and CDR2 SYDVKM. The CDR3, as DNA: TGTGCCAGCACCCGGACAATCTACGAGCAGTACTTC. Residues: CASTRTIYEQYF.

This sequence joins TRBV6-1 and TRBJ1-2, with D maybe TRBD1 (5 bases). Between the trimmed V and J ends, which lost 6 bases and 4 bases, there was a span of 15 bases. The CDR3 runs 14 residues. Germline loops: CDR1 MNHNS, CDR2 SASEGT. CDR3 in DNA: TGTGCCAGCAGCTCCGGCGGGGGTGGCTATGGCTACACCTTC. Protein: CASSSGGGGYGYTF.

The CDR3 loop is CAIIKDRATGNTIYF. In nucleotides, the CDR3 is TGTGCCATCATTAAGGACAGGGCAACTGGAAACACCATATATTTT. This chain links TRBV10-3 with TRBJ1-3; 8 positions agree with TRBD1. Losses at the gene ends were 7 bases for V and 2 bases for J; bases not matched to a gene: 7. This CDR3 is built from 15 residues. CDR1 and CDR2 from the germline V gene are ENHRY and SYGVKD.

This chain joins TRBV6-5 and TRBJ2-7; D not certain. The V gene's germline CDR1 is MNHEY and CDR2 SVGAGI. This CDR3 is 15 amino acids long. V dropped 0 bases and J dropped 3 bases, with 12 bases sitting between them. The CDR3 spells CASSYSTENFYEQYF. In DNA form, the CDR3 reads TGTGCCAGCAGTTACTCCACAGAGAACTTCTACGAGCAGTACTTC.

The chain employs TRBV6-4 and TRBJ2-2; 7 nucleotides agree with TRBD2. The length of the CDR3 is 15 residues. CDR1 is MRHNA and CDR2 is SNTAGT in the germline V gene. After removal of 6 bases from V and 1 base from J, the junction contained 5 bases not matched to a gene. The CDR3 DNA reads TGTGCCAGCAGCGGGGGGACGGGGAACACCGGGGAGCTGTTTTTT. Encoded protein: CASSGGTGNTGELFF.

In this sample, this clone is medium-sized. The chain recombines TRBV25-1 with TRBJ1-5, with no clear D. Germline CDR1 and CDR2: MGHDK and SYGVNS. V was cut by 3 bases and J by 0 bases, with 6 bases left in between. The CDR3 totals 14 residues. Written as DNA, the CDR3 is TGTGCCAGCAGTGACATTTCTAGCAATCAGCCCCAGCATTTT. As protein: CASSDISSNQPQHF.

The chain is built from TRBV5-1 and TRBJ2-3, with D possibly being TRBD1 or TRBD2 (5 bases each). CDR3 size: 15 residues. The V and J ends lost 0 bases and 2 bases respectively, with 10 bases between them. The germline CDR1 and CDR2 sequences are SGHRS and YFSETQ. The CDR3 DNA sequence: TGCGCCAGCAGCTTGGACGGGACGGTCACAGATACGCAGTATTTT. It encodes CASSLDGTVTDTQYF.

The CDR3 loop reads CASSLGSTDTQYF. The CDR3 DNA reads as TGTGCCAGCAGCTTAGGTAGCACAGATACGCAGTATTTT. This sequence joins TRBV11-3 and TRBJ2-3; no reliable D call. Germline assignment: CDR1 SGHNT and CDR2 YENEEA. This CDR3 comprises 13 residues. V was pared by 1 base and J by 0 bases, with 2 bases between.

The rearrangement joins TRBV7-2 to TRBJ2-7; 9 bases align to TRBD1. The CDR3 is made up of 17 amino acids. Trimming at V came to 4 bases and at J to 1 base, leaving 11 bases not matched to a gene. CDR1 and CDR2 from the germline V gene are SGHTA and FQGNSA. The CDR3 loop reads CASSYPRSGQGSYEQYF. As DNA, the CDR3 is TGTGCCAGCAGCTATCCCCGGTCGGGACAGGGTTCCTACGAGCAGTACTTC.

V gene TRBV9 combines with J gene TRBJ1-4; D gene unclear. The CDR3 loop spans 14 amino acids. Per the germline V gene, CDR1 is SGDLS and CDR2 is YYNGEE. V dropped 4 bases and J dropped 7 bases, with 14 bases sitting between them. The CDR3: CASSPGLGGEKLFF. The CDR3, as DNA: TGTGCCAGCAGCCCCGGGTTAGGAGGTGAAAAACTGTTTTTT.

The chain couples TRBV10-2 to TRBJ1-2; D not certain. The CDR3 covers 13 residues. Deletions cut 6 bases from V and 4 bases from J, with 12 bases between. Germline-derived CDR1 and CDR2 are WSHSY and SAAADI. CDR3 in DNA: TGCGCCAGCAGCGAAGACCGCCTCTATGGCTACACCTTC. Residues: CASSEDRLYGYTF.

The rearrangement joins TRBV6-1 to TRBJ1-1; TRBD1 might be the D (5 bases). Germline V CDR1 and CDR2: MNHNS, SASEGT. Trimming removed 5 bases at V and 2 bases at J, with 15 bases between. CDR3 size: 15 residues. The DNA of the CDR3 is TGTGCCAGCAGTCCCTGGGGGACGAGAAACACTGAAGCTTTCTTT. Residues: CASSPWGTRNTEAFF.

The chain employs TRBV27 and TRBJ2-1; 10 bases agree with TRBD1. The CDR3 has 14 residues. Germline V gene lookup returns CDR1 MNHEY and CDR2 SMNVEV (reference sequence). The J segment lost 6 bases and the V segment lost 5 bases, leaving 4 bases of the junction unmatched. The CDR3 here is CASSPWTGGNEQFF. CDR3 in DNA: TGTGCCAGCAGTCCATGGACAGGGGGCAATGAGCAGTTCTTC.